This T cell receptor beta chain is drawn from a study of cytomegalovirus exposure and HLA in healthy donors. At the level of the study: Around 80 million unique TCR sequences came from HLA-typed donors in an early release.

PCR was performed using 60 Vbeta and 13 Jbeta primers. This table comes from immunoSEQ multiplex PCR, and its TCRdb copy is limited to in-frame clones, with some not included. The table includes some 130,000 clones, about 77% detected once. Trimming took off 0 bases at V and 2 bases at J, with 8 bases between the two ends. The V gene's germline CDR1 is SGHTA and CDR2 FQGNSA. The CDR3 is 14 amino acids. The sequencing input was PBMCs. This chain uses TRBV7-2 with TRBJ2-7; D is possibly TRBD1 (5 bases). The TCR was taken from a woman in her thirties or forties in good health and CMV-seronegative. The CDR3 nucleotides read TGTGCCAGCAGCTTAGCGACAGCTACCTACGAGCAGTACTTC. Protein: CASSLATATYEQYF.